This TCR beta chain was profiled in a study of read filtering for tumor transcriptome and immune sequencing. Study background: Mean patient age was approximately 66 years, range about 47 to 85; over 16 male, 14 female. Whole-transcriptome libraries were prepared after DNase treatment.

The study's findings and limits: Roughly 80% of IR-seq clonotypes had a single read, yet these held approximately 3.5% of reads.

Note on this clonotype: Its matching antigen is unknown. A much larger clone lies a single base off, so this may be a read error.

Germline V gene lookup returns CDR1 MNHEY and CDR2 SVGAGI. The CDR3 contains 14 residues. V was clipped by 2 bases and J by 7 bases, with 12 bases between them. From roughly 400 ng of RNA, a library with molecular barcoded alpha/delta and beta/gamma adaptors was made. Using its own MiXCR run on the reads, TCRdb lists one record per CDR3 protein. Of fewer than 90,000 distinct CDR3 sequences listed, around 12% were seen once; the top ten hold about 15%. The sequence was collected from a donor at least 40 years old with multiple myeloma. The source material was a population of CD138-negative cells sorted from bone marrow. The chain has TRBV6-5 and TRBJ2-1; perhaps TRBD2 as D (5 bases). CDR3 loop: CASSYPRVMNEQFF. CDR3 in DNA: TGTGCCAGCAGTTACCCGAGGGTAATGAATGAGCAGTTCTTC.